Below, one T cell receptor beta chain is given with its context. Its target is not known. This record belongs to a study of T cell responses to AZD1222 COVID-19 vaccine. Trimming left V 5 bases short and J 0 bases short, with 7 bases between. CDR1 is KGHSH, CDR2 LQKENI, per germline. The CDR3 spans 13 residues. Study-wide results and limits: White British ancestry dominated among donors, who included more females, and clonal diversity was possibly underestimated.

Clones were sequenced by immunoSEQ multiplex PCR, and TCRdb holds only the in-frame ones, with some missing. The sample holds 130,000 to 150,000 clones, under 95% seen once. The rearrangement joins TRBV18 to TRBJ1-1, with a weak D call TRBD1 (5 bases). The material was peripheral blood, obtained on day 0 of MenACWY control vaccination. The clonotype was recovered from an adult in good health. The CDR3 coding sequence is TGTGCCAGCTCAAAGGACATGAACACTGAAGCTTTCTTT. Translated: CASSKDMNTEAFF.